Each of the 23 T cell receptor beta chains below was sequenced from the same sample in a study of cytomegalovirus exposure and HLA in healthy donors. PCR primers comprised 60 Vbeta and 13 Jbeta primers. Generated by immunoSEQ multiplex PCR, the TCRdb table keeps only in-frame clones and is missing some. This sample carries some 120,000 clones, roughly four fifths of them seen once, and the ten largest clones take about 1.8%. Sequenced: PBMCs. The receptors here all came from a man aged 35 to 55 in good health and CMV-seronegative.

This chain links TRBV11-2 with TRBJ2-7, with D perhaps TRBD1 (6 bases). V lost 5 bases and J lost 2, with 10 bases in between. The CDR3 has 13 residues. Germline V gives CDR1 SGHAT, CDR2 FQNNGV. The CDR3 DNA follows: TGTGCCAGCAGCCGATGGACAGCCTACGAGCAGTACTTC. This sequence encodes CASSRWTAYEQYF.

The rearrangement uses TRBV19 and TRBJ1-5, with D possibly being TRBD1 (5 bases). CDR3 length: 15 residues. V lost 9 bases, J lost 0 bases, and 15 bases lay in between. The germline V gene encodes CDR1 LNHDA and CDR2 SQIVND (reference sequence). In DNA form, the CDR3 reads TGTGCCAGCTTAGACAGCCCCTATAGCAATCAGCCCCAGCATTTT. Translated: CASLDSPYSNQPQHF. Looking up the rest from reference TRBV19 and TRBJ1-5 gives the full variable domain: DGGITQSPKYLFRKEGQNVTLSCEQNLNHDAMYWYRQDPGQGLRLIYYSQIVNDFQKGDIAEGYSVSREKKESFPLTVTSAQKNPTAFYLCASLDSPYSNQPQHFGDGTRLSIL.

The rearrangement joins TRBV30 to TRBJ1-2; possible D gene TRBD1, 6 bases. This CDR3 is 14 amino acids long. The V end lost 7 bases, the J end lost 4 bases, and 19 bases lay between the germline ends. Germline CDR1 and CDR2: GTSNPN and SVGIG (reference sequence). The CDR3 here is CAYFSGEGGYGYTF. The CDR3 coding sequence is TGTGCCTACTTCTCAGGGGAAGGGGGCTATGGCTACACCTTC.

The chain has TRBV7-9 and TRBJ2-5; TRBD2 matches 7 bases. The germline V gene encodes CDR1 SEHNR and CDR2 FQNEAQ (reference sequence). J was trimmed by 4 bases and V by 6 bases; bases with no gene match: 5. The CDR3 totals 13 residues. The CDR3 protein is CASSRGGVETQYF. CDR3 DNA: TGTGCCAGCAGTAGGGGAGGGGTAGAGACCCAGTACTTC.

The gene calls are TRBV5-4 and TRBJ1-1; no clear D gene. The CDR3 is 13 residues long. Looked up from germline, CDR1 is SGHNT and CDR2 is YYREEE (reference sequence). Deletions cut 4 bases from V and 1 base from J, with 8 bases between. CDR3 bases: TGTGCCAGCAGCATTTCAGGGAACACTGAAGCTTTCTTT. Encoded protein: CASSISGNTEAFF.

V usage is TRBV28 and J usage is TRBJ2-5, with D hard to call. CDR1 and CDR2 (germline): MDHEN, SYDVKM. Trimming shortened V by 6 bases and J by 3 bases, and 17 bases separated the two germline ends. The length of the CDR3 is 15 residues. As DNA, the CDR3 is TGTGCCAGCAGCTATACCCGGGTCCAGAAAGAGACCCAGTACTTC. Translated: CASSYTRVQKETQYF.

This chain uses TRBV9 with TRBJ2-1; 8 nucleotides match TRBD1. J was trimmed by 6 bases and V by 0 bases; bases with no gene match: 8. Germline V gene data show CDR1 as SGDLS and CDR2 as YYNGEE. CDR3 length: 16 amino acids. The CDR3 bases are TGTGCCAGCAGCGTAGGTGCCCGGACAGGGATCAATGAGCAGTTCTTC. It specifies CASSVGARTGINEQFF.

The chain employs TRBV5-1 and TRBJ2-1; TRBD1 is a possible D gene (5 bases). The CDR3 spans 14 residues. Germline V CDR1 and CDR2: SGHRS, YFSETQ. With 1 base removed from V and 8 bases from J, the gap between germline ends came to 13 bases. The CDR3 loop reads CASSLKGVLDEQFF. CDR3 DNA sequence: TGCGCCAGCAGCTTGAAAGGGGTGCTTGATGAGCAGTTCTTC.

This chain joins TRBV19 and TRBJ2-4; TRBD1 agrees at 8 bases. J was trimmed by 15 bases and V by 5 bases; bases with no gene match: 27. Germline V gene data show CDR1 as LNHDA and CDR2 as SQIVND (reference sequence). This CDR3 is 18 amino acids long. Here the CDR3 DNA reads TGTGCCAGTAGTTTGAGCGACGCCGGGACAGGTGGCGTCTATGAGTCGTACTTC. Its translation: CASSLSDAGTGGVYESYF.

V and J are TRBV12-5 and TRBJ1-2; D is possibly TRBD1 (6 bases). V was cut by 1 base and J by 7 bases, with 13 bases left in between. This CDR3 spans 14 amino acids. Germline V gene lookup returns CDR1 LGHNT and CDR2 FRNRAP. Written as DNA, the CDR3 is TGTGCTAGTGGTTTGGAAACAGGGTTCTTTGGCTACACCTTC. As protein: CASGLETGFFGYTF.

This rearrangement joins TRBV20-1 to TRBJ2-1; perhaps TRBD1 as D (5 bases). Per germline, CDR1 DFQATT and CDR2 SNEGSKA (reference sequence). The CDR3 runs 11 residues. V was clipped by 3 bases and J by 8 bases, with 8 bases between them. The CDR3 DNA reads TGCAGTGCTAGGGGGCGTTATGAGCAGTTCTTC. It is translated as CSARGRYEQFF.

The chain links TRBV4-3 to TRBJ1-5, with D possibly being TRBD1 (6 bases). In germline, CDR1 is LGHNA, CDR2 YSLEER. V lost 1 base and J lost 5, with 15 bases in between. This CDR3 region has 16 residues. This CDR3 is CASSQALAGAYQPQHF. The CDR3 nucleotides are TGCGCCAGCAGCCAAGCTCTTGCGGGGGCCTATCAGCCCCAGCATTTT.

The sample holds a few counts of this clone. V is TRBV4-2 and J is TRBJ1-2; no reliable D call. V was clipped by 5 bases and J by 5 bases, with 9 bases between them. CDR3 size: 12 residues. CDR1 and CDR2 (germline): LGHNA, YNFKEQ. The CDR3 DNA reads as TGTGCCAGCAGCTCGCAGGAATATGGCTACACCTTC. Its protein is CASSSQEYGYTF.

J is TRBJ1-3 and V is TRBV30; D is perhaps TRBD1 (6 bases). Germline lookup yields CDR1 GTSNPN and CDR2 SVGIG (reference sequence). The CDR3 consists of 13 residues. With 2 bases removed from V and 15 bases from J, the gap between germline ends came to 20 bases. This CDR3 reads CAWSSPDRTRGYF. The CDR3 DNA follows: TGTGCCTGGAGTTCCCCCGACAGGACCCGCGGATATTTT.

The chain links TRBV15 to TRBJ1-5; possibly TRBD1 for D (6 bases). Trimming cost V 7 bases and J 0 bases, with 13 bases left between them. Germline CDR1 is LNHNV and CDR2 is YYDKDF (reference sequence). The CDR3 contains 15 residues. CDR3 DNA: TGTGCCACCACTACAGGGACATTTAGCAATCAGCCCCAGCATTTT. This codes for CATTTGTFSNQPQHF.

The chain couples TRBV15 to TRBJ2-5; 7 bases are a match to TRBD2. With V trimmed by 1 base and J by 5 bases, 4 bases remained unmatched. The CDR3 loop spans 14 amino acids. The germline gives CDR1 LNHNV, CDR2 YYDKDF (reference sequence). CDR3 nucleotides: TGTGCCACCAGCAGAGGAGCGGGGTTTGAGACCCAGTACTTC. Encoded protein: CATSRGAGFETQYF.

As DNA, the CDR3 is TGTGCCAGCAGCTTAAGCGCCAGCGGGGGAACAGATACGCAGTATTTT. This codes for CASSLSASGGTDTQYF. The gene calls are TRBV11-3 and TRBJ2-3; 8 bases map to TRBD2. J was trimmed by 3 bases and V by 2 bases; bases with no gene match: 7. CDR1 is SGHNT, CDR2 YENEEA, per germline. CDR3 length: 16 amino acids.

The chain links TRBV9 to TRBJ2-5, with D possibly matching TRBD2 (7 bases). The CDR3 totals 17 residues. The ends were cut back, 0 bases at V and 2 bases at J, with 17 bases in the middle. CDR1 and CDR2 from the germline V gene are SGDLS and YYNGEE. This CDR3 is CASSVAGGRGTQETQYF. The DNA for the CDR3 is TGTGCCAGCAGCGTAGCTGGGGGGCGGGGGACTCAAGAGACCCAGTACTTC.

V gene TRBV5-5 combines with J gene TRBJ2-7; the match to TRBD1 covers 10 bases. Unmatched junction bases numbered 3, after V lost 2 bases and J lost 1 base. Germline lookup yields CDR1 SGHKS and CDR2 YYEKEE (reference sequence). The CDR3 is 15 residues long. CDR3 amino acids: CASSFGTGASYEQYF. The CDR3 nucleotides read TGTGCCAGCAGCTTCGGGACAGGGGCTTCCTACGAGCAGTACTTC.

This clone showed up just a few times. The chain's CDR3 is CASSPQEGGGDTQYF. CDR3 nucleotides: TGTGCCAGCTCACCCCAGGAGGGTGGTGGAGATACGCAGTATTTT. The rearrangement uses TRBV18 and TRBJ2-3; tentatively, D is TRBD2 (6 bases). Between the trimmed V and J ends, which lost 3 bases and 5 bases, there was a span of 15 bases. The CDR3 sequence is 15 residues long. Germline V gene data show CDR1 as KGHSH and CDR2 as LQKENI. Using reference TRBV18 and TRBJ2-3 for the parts outside the CDR3, the full variable domain is NAGVMQNPRHLVRRRGQEARLRCSPMKGHSHVYWYRQLPEEGLKFMVYLQKENIIDESGMPKERFSAEFPKEGPSILRIQQVVRGDSAAYFCASSPQEGGGDTQYFGPGTRLTVL.

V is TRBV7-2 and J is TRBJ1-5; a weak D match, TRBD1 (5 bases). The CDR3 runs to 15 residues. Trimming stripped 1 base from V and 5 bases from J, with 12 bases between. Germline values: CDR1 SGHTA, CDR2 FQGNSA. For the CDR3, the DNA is TGTGCCAGCAGCTTAGGGGGGGTCTCCGATCAGCCCCAGCATTTT. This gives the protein CASSLGGVSDQPQHF.

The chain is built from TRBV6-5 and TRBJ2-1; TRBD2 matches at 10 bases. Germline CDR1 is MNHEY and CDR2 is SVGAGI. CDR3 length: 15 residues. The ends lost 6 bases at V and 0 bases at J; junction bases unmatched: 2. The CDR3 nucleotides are TGTGCCAGCAGCGTAGCGGGAGGCTCCTACAATGAGCAGTTCTTC. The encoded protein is CASSVAGGSYNEQFF.

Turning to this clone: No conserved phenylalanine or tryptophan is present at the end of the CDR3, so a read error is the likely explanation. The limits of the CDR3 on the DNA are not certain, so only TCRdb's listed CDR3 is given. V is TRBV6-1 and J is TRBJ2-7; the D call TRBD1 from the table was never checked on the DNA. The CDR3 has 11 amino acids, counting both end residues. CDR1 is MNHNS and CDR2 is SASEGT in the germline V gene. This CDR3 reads CASSEAGAPGI.